This TCR beta chain derives from a study of T cells expressing NK-cell markers. Study summary: Source material for TCR beta repertoires consisted of sorted CD3+CD56+NKG2C+, CD3+CD56+NKG2C- and CD3+CD56-NKG2C+ T cells. Study-wide results and caveats: In a handful of donors, these clonotypes also led the CD3+CD56-NKG2C+ fraction. CD8+ T cells in 5 or 6 donors included dominant NKG2C+ clonotypes at about 1.0-8%.

Comment on this clonotype: No antigen is known for it.

TCRdb reprocessed the 5' RACE reads, keeping one entry per CDR3 protein, no DNA. The record lists about 260,000 distinct CDR3 sequences, of which the ten most abundant hold around 3.9%. CDR3 length: 14 residues. Germline lookup yields CDR1 SGHRS and CDR2 YFSETQ. The chain combines TRBV5-1 with TRBJ2-5. Specimen: blood T cells: a sorted CD56 or NKG2C T cell subset, CD4+ or CD8+ T cells, or bulk PBMC T cells (not recorded which). This clonotype originated in a woman between 18 and 75 years old in good health. The CDR3 sequence: CASSLGSTQETQYF. The variable domain in full, with the rest retrieved from reference TRBV5-1 and TRBJ2-5, is KAGVTQTPRYLIKTRGQQVTLSCSPISGHRSVSWYQQTPGQGLQFLFEYFSETQRNKGNFPGRFSGRQFSNSRSEMNVSTLELGDSALYLCASSLGSTQETQYFGPGTRLLVL.